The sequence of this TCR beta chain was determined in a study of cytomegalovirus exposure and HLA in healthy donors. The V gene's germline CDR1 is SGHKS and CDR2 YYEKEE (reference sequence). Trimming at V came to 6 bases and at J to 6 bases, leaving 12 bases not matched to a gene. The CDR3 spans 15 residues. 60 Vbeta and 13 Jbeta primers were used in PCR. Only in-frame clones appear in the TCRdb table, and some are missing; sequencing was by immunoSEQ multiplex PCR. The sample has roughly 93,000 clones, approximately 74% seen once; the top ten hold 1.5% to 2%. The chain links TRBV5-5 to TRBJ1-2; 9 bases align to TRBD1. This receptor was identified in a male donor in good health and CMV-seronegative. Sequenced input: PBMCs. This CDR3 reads CASTRLVWDRDGYTF. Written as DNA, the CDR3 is TGTGCCAGCACCCGACTGGTTTGGGACAGGGATGGCTACACCTTC.